This entry concerns a single TCR beta chain. This record belongs to a study of cytomegalovirus exposure and HLA in healthy donors. At the level of the study: The 95 million to 120 million unique TCR beta sequences, from roughly 170 million T cells, were found by an earlier analysis.

With 60 Vbeta and 13 Jbeta primers, the PCR was carried out. Authors' methods: In a later analysis, of tens of millions of unique beta chains, around 9.9 million appeared in at least two donors. The table came from immunoSEQ multiplex PCR; TCRdb's copy has only in-frame clones and leaves some out. The V and J calls and clone size were taken over from that table, and D and trimming were inferred from the DNA. This sample's clone table lists 100,000 to 150,000 clones. This receptor was taken from a man younger than 35 in good health and CMV-seronegative. Input material: PBMCs.

The CDR3 coding sequence is TGTGCCAGCACGCACCCAAGGGGCGGGGGCGGCTACGAGCAGTACTTC. This gives the protein CASTHPRGGGGYEQYF. The rearrangement joins TRBV7-6 to TRBJ2-7; tentatively, D is TRBD2 (7 bases). Germline V CDR1 and CDR2: SGHVS, FNYEAQ. The CDR3 runs 16 residues. Trimming removed 7 bases from V and 3 bases from J, with 22 bases in between.